These 31 T cell receptor beta chains originate from one sample sequenced in a study of post-analysis software for immune sequencing data. Whole-study results and caveats: Among roughly five TRBV segments more frequent in patients than controls were TRBV5-6, TRBV5-1 and TRBV20-1.

These TCRs' antigens remain unknown. The TCR beta cDNA libraries carried unique molecular identifiers. TCRdb re-derived calls from the PCR reads in MiXCR, one entry per CDR3 protein. The table shows some 890,000 distinct CDR3 sequences, with about 57% occurring only once. The sequenced material came from blood. All receptors derive from a girl aged 10 to 17 with multiple sclerosis.

The chain has TRBV5-1 and TRBJ2-1; TRBD2 is a possible D gene (6 bases). The end of the DNA aligns better with TRBJ2-7, so the J call may be wrong. CDR1 and CDR2 from the germline V gene are SGHRS and YFSETQ. The CDR3 contains 17 residues. The CDR3 DNA reads TGCGCCAGCAGCTTGTTTTTACTCGGGAGCTCCTACAATGAGCAGTACTTC. It is translated as CASSLFLLGSSYNEQYF.

The rearrangement uses TRBV5-1 and TRBJ2-1, with 8 bases aligning to TRBD2. This CDR3 has 14 residues. J was trimmed by 8 bases and V by 1 base; bases with no gene match: 5. The germline CDR1 and CDR2 sequences are SGHRS and YFSETQ. The CDR3 protein is CASSLTSGDDEQFF. DNA for the CDR3: TGCGCCAGCAGCTTGACTAGCGGAGATGATGAGCAGTTCTTC.

This clonotype was detected only a few times. This sequence joins TRBV6-6 and TRBJ2-3; no clear D. V was pared by 5 bases and J by 2 bases, with 11 bases between. In germline, CDR1 is MNHNY, CDR2 SVGAGI (reference sequence). This CDR3 comprises 14 residues. For the CDR3, the DNA is TGTGCCAGCAGTCAAACAGTGAACACAGATACGCAGTATTTT. It codes for CASSQTVNTDTQYF.

The gene calls are TRBV20-1 and TRBJ2-5; 7 positions match TRBD2. Germline V gene sequence: CDR1 DFQATT, CDR2 SNEGSKA (reference sequence). J was trimmed by 3 bases and V by 0 bases; bases with no gene match: 7. The CDR3 extends over 15 amino acids. Here the CDR3 reads CSARESGGGKETQYF. The CDR3, as DNA: TGCAGTGCTAGAGAGTCTGGCGGGGGAAAAGAGACCCAGTACTTC.

This chain joins TRBV12-3 or TRBV12-4 and TRBJ2-7; tentatively, D is TRBD1 or TRBD2 (5 bases each). V was shortened by 3 bases and J by 2 bases, with 11 bases between the two germline ends. CDR3 length equals 14 residues. The CDR3 is CASSFERGPYEQYF. In nucleotides, the CDR3 is TGTGCCAGCAGTTTTGAGAGGGGACCCTACGAGCAGTACTTC.

This clonotype was detected only once. This chain uses TRBV10-3 with TRBJ2-1, with 12 bases aligning to TRBD1. The CDR3 contains 17 residues. Unmatched junction bases numbered 12, after V lost 6 bases and J lost 6 bases. The V gene's germline CDR1 is ENHRY and CDR2 SYGVKD. The CDR3 spells CAISPSGTGGARNEQFF. CDR3 DNA: TGTGCCATCAGCCCATCCGGGACAGGGGGCGCTCGCAATGAGCAGTTCTTC.

CDR3 DNA sequence: TGTGCCAGCAGCGTATCTAGCGGTAGCACAGATACGCAGTATTTT. Amino acid sequence: CASSVSSGSTDTQYF. J is TRBJ2-3 and V is TRBV9; 7 bases agree with TRBD2. This CDR3 contains 15 residues. The junction had 2 bases not matched to a gene; V was cut back by 1 base and J by 0 bases. CDR1 and CDR2 (germline): SGDLS, YYNGEE.

This sequence joins TRBV6-2 or TRBV6-3 and TRBJ1-2; possibly TRBD1 for D (5 bases). V lost 6 bases and J lost 3, with 17 bases in between. Germline values: CDR1 MNHEY, CDR2 SVGEGT. The CDR3 is 15 residues long. CDR3 bases: TGTGCCAGCAGAACCATGGGGCACCCAGACTATGGCTACACCTTC. Encoded protein: CASRTMGHPDYGYTF.

The chain joins TRBV7-2 to TRBJ2-7; TRBD1 might be the D (8 bases). CDR3 size: 15 residues. Germline CDR1 is SGHTA and CDR2 is FQGNSA. The V end lost 6 bases, the J end lost 0 bases, and 15 bases lay between the germline ends. CDR3 sequence reads: CASSIQGGVSYEQYF. The CDR3 DNA follows: TGTGCCAGCAGTATACAGGGGGGGGTCTCCTACGAGCAGTACTTC.

This clonotype was picked up one time. The V gene is TRBV7-2, the J gene TRBJ1-4; 9 bases fit TRBD1. Per the germline V gene, CDR1 is SGHTA and CDR2 is FQGNSA. The CDR3 totals 14 residues. Losses at the gene ends were 3 bases for V and 7 bases for J; bases not matched to a gene: 3. Written as DNA, the CDR3 is TGTGCCAGCAGCTTGGGACAGGGAGTTGAAAAACTGTTTTTT. Its protein product is CASSLGQGVEKLFF.

This clonotype showed up just a few times. V is TRBV25-1 and J is TRBJ2-1; TRBD2 aligns across 13 bases. V lost 6 bases and J lost 9; bases outside the gene matches: 5. The CDR3 is 14 residues long. Germline CDR1 MGHDK, CDR2 SYGVNS. CDR3 in amino acids: CASRGLAGVGEQFF. The CDR3 region has the DNA TGTGCCAGCAGAGGACTAGCGGGAGTGGGTGAGCAGTTCTTC.

The rearrangement uses TRBV7-8 and TRBJ2-6, with D possibly TRBD1 on 6 matching bases. Looked up from germline, CDR1 is SGHVS and CDR2 is FQNEAQ. The CDR3 length is 17 residues. Trimming removed 5 bases at V and 3 bases at J, with 17 bases between. DNA for the CDR3: TGTGCCAGCAGCCCAGCCGAGACAGGTCTTGGGGCCAACGTCCTGACTTTC. Translation: CASSPAETGLGANVLTF. Together with reference TRBV7-8 and TRBJ2-6, the CDR3 gives the full variable domain: GAGVSQSPRYKVAKRGQDVALRCDPISGHVSLFWYQQALGQGPEFLTYFQNEAQLDKSGLPSDRFFAERPEGSVSTLKIQRTQQEDSAVYLCASSPAETGLGANVLTFGAGSRLTVL.

CDR3 in DNA: TGTGCCAGCAGCCAGGGACTAGTGGTCACAGATACGCAGTATTTT. Residues: CASSQGLVVTDTQYF. The J gene is TRBJ2-3, the V gene TRBV14, with 8 bases identical to TRBD2. The CDR3 sequence is 15 residues long. The V gene end was trimmed by 3 bases and the J gene end by 2 bases; junction bases not matched to a gene: 4. Germline CDR1 reads SGHDN; CDR2 reads FVKESK.

Only a few counts were recorded for this clonotype. V is TRBV5-1 and J is TRBJ2-1, with 7 bases aligning to TRBD2. Germline V gene sequence: CDR1 SGHRS, CDR2 YFSETQ. V dropped 0 bases and J dropped 6; count of bases not matched to a gene: 6. The CDR3 extends over 15 amino acids. CDR3 DNA: TGCGCCAGCAGCTTGGGACTAGCTAAGACCAATGAGCAGTTCTTC. This gives the protein CASSLGLAKTNEQFF.

A note on this clonotype: At one end the junction does not follow the germline gene, possibly because of a read error. The gene calls are TRBV7-7 and TRBJ2-5, with D perhaps assigned TRBD1 or TRBD2 (5 bases each). CDR3 length: 14 residues. Germline V gene sequence: CDR1 SSHAT, CDR2 FNYEAQ (reference sequence). The chain's CDR3 is CASSLATAQETQYF. DNA of the CDR3: TGTGCTAGCAGCTTAGCGACAGCCCAAGAGACCCAGTACTTC.

The chain uses TRBV24-1 and TRBJ1-2, with TRBD1 identical over 12 bases. Germline CDR1 reads KGHDR; CDR2 reads SFDVKD. CDR3 length equals 13 residues. Unmatched junction bases numbered 3, after V lost 6 bases and J lost 8 bases. CDR3: CATSPGTGGGYTF. Here the CDR3 DNA reads TGTGCCACCAGTCCTGGGACAGGGGGCGGCTACACCTTC.

J is TRBJ1-2 and V is TRBV5-1; 7 bases match TRBD1. In germline, CDR1 is SGHRS, CDR2 YFSETQ. The CDR3 spans 15 residues. V gave up 4 bases and J gave up 7 bases; unmatched junction bases: 13. The CDR3 here is CASSPQAGGLPGYTF. CDR3 DNA: TGCGCCAGCAGCCCCCAGGCAGGGGGGTTGCCTGGCTACACCTTC.

For the CDR3, the DNA is TGTGCCAGCAGGTGGGACGGCTCTAACTATGGCTACACCTTC. Translated: CASRWDGSNYGYTF. The chain employs TRBV2 and TRBJ1-2; tentative D call: TRBD1 (5 bases). The ends were cut back, 6 bases at V and 0 bases at J, with 11 bases in the middle. This CDR3 contains 14 residues. CDR1 SNHLY and CDR2 FYNNEI come from the germline V gene.

The CDR3 sequence: CASSQTPDREQYF. The CDR3, as DNA: TGCGCCAGCAGCCAAACGCCGGACCGGGAGCAGTACTTC. The rearrangement joins TRBV4-1 to TRBJ2-7, with no clear D. Trimming removed 2 bases at V and 7 bases at J, with 12 bases between. Germline V gives CDR1 MGHRA, CDR2 YSYEKL. This CDR3 contains 13 residues.

This chain joins TRBV10-3 and TRBJ1-1; 10 nucleotides match TRBD1. The germline gives CDR1 ENHRY, CDR2 SYGVKD. V dropped 4 bases and J dropped 5; count of bases not matched to a gene: 4. The CDR3 loop spans 14 amino acids. CDR3 nucleotide sequence: TGTGCCATCAGTGTAGGACAGGGGGAGACTGAAGCTTTCTTT. Protein sequence: CAISVGQGETEAFF.

V and J are TRBV20-1 and TRBJ2-5; TRBD2 aligns across 15 bases. CDR3 length: 15 residues. J gave up 4 bases and V 4 bases, and 4 bases lay outside the gene matches. Germline loops: CDR1 DFQATT, CDR2 SNEGSKA (reference sequence). CDR3 nucleotide sequence: TGCAGTGCTAAACCGGGACTAGCGGGGGGAGAGACCCAGTACTTC. Translated, it gives CSAKPGLAGGETQYF.

The genes are TRBV6-5 and TRBJ1-2, with a weak D call TRBD1 (5 bases). The CDR3 loop spans 11 amino acids. CDR1 is MNHEY and CDR2 is SVGAGI in the germline V gene. With 6 bases removed from V and 8 bases from J, the gap between germline ends came to 10 bases. The DNA for the CDR3 is TGTGCCAGCAGGAGGACACACGGCTACACCTTC. Translating gives CASRRTHGYTF.

The J gene is TRBJ2-1, the V gene TRBV20-1; tentative D call: TRBD1 (6 bases). V lost 3 bases and J lost 2, with 8 bases in between. CDR1 DFQATT and CDR2 SNEGSKA come from the germline V gene (reference sequence). The CDR3 loop spans 13 amino acids. CDR3 sequence: CSARHRAYNEQFF. The CDR3 region has the DNA TGCAGTGCTAGGCACAGGGCCTACAATGAGCAGTTCTTC.

There are a few counts of this clonotype. This chain uses TRBV12-3 or TRBV12-4 with TRBJ2-7; 7 bases map to TRBD2. V trimming: 2 bases; J trimming: 3 bases; junction bases outside the gene matches: 4. The CDR3 has 14 residues. In nucleotides, the CDR3 is TGTGCCAGCAGTTTAAAGCGGGAAGGCTACGAGCAGTACTTC. It translates to CASSLKREGYEQYF.

This clonotype appeared a single time. This chain uses TRBV11-3 with TRBJ2-3, with D perhaps matching TRBD2 (5 bases). Germline assignment: CDR1 SGHNT and CDR2 YENEEA. Trimming shortened V by 6 bases and J by 10 bases, and 20 bases separated the two germline ends. CDR3 length: 14 residues. The chain's CDR3 is CASSRDQTTSAQYF. The CDR3 DNA sequence: TGTGCCAGCAGTCGAGATCAAACCACTAGTGCGCAGTATTTT.

The rearrangement joins TRBV20-1 to TRBJ2-3; a weak D match, TRBD1 (5 bases). V lost 5 bases and J 5 bases, leaving 8 bases between the germline ends. Germline V gene lookup returns CDR1 DFQATT and CDR2 SNEGSKA (reference sequence). The CDR3 runs to 11 residues. The DNA of the CDR3 is TGCAGTGCTCAGCAGGGAGATACGCAGTATTTT. Translating gives CSAQQGDTQYF.

The chain combines TRBV5-1 with TRBJ2-5; 10 positions match TRBD2. The CDR3 consists of 15 residues. Germline CDR1 is SGHRS and CDR2 is YFSETQ. V lost 3 bases and J lost 4; bases outside the gene matches: 6. CDR3 sequence (DNA): TGCGCCAGCAGCTGGGGACGACTAGCGGGAGAGACCCAGTACTTC. This translates into CASSWGRLAGETQYF. Filled out from reference TRBV5-1 and TRBJ2-5, the complete variable domain reads KAGVTQTPRYLIKTRGQQVTLSCSPISGHRSVSWYQQTPGQGLQFLFEYFSETQRNKGNFPGRFSGRQFSNSRSEMNVSTLELGDSALYLCASSWGRLAGETQYFGPGTRLLVL.

The chain joins TRBV20-1 to TRBJ2-5; no definite D call. Trimming took off 3 bases at V and 4 bases at J, with 21 bases between the two ends. The CDR3 is 16 amino acids. CDR1 is DFQATT and CDR2 is SNEGSKA in the germline V gene (reference sequence). The DNA for the CDR3 is TGCAGTGCTAGCTGGTTCGGCAGGAAAGGCGGAGAGACCCAGTACTTC. Amino acid sequence: CSASWFGRKGGETQYF.

J is TRBJ2-7 and V is TRBV20-1, with a possible D match to TRBD1 (5 bases). V shed 5 bases and J shed 6 bases, with 23 bases lying between them. Germline values: CDR1 DFQATT, CDR2 SNEGSKA (reference sequence). CDR3 length: 15 amino acids. The CDR3 region is CSAYARVFSTGEQYF. As DNA, the CDR3 is TGCAGTGCTTACGCCAGGGTCTTCTCTACTGGCGAGCAGTACTTC.

This chain joins TRBV11-2 and TRBJ2-7; 7 bases are shared with TRBD1. Germline V lookup: CDR1 SGHAT, CDR2 FQNNGV. Losses at the gene ends were 0 bases for V and 7 bases for J; bases not matched to a gene: 9. CDR3 length: 15 residues. Here the CDR3 reads CASSLDWVGQVEQYF. The CDR3 DNA follows: TGTGCCAGCAGCTTAGATTGGGTTGGACAGGTAGAGCAGTACTTC.

V gene TRBV20-1 combines with J gene TRBJ2-7, with D perhaps assigned TRBD1 or TRBD2 (5 bases each). CDR1 DFQATT and CDR2 SNEGSKA come from the germline V gene (reference sequence). Trimming removed 5 bases at V and 3 bases at J, with 20 bases between. This CDR3 region has 15 residues. The CDR3 loop reads CSAGIRQTTFYEQYF. CDR3 bases: TGCAGTGCTGGAATAAGACAGACTACATTCTACGAGCAGTACTTC.